The 15 T cell receptor beta chains below were found in one sample sequenced in a study of ipilimumab plus nivolumab after autologous stem cell transplantation. Here immunoSEQ multiplex PCR was the method, and the copy in TCRdb shows in-frame clones only, minus some. The table shows roughly 16,000 clones, with 80% to 90% occurring only once. Specimen: PBMCs, collected in a trial of ipilimumab plus nivolumab as post-transplant consolidation. These receptors all come from a male donor with diffuse large B-cell lymphoma.

This clone was seen a single time. The genes are TRBV6-1 and TRBJ2-7; a possible D gene is TRBD1 (6 bases). There are 14 residues in the CDR3. V was trimmed by 4 bases and J by 2 bases, leaving 12 bases between them. Germline assignment: CDR1 MNHNS and CDR2 SASEGT. CDR3 DNA: TGTGCCAGCAGTGTGACAGGTCCTACCTACGAGCAGTACTTC. Translation: CASSVTGPTYEQYF.

V and J are TRBV5-6 and TRBJ1-2, with D unresolved. V lost 3 bases and J 1 base, leaving 7 bases between the germline ends. Germline V CDR1 and CDR2: SGHDT, YYEEEE. The CDR3 has 13 amino acids. This CDR3 reads CASSSEGNYGYTF. CDR3 coding DNA: TGTGCCAGCAGCTCTGAGGGTAACTATGGCTACACCTTC.

The chain has TRBV5-1 and TRBJ2-1; D is uncertain. Germline CDR1 reads SGHRS; CDR2 reads YFSETQ. Trimming removed 4 bases at V and 2 bases at J, with 16 bases between. CDR3 length equals 16 residues. The CDR3 coding sequence is TGCGCCAGCAGCCTTTCGCGGAATGCCCCCTACAATGAGCAGTTCTTC. Its protein product is CASSLSRNAPYNEQFF.

This clone is labeled large. The rearrangement links TRBV27 to TRBJ2-7; 8 nucleotides align to TRBD2. Germline V gives CDR1 MNHEY, CDR2 SMNVEV (reference sequence). The length of the CDR3 is 16 residues. V shed 5 bases and J 1 base; nucleotides not matched to a gene: 10. CDR3 residues: CASSPRGGLWSYEQYF. The CDR3 nucleotides read TGTGCCAGCAGTCCCCGCGGGGGGCTTTGGTCCTACGAGCAGTACTTC.

The chain recombines TRBV5-4 with TRBJ2-5; 9 bases are shared with TRBD2. The J call is in doubt because the DNA end fits TRBJ2-7 better. The CDR3 sequence is 17 residues long. The germline V gene encodes CDR1 SGHNT and CDR2 YYREEE (reference sequence). This CDR3 is CASSLEPPGLASYEQYF. CDR3 nucleotide sequence: TGTGCCAGCAGCTTGGAGCCCCCGGGACTAGCATCCTACGAGCAGTACTTC.

This chain connects TRBV27 to TRBJ2-7; 7 bases agree with TRBD2. This CDR3 spans 13 amino acids. J lost 4 bases, V lost 5 bases, and 5 bases had no gene match. The V gene's germline CDR1 is MNHEY and CDR2 SMNVEV (reference sequence). CDR3 sequence reads: CASSHGGSYEQYF. The CDR3 bases are TGTGCCAGCAGTCACGGCGGGAGTTACGAGCAGTACTTC.

The chain links TRBV6-1 to TRBJ2-7, with TRBD1 identical over 8 bases. The CDR3 is 13 amino acids. CDR1 and CDR2 (germline): MNHNS, SASEGT. V trimming: 6 bases; J trimming: 3 bases; junction bases outside the gene matches: 4. CDR3 loop: CASSGDRNYEQYF. CDR3 coding DNA: TGTGCCAGCAGCGGGGACAGGAACTACGAGCAGTACTTC.

The V and J genes are TRBV6-1 and TRBJ2-1, with a possible D match to TRBD1 (5 bases). The germline V gene has CDR1 MNHNS and CDR2 SASEGT. There are 15 residues in the CDR3. V gave up 7 bases and J gave up 3 bases, with 16 bases separating them. This chain's CDR3 is CASTVRDPGYNEQFF. As DNA, the CDR3 is TGTGCCAGCACCGTCAGGGATCCGGGCTACAATGAGCAGTTCTTC.

The V and J genes are TRBV7-9 and TRBJ2-3; possibly TRBD2 for D (6 bases). The V and J ends lost 5 bases and 1 base respectively, with 13 bases between them. Looked up from germline, CDR1 is SEHNR and CDR2 is FQNEAQ (reference sequence). This CDR3 is 15 amino acids long. CDR3 sequence reads: CASSRGLGGTDTQYF. The CDR3, as DNA: TGTGCCAGCAGCCGGGGACTGGGGGGCACAGATACGCAGTATTTT.

This clone was seen just once. The V call is TRBV14, the J call TRBJ1-5; no firm D call. V gave up 4 bases and J gave up 5 bases, with 9 bases separating them. Germline-derived CDR1 and CDR2 are SGHDN and FVKESK. This CDR3 is built from 13 residues. The CDR3, as DNA: TGTGCCAGCAGCCGCACATTCGATCAGCCCCAGCATTTT. As protein: CASSRTFDQPQHF.

This clone was seen more than once but under ten times. The chain couples TRBV5-4 to TRBJ2-7; D gene uncertain. The CDR3 is 14 residues long. CDR1 and CDR2 (germline): SGHNT, YYREEE (reference sequence). Trimming shortened V by 5 bases and J by 0 bases, and 12 bases separated the two germline ends. The CDR3 here is CASRLDFSSYEQYF. The CDR3 nucleotides read TGTGCCAGCAGATTAGACTTTAGCTCCTACGAGCAGTACTTC.

This clone was counted between two and nine times. The V call is TRBV7-9, the J call TRBJ2-7, with D perhaps assigned TRBD1 or TRBD2 (6 bases each). V was pared by 5 bases and J by 0 bases, with 17 bases between. The CDR3 covers 16 residues. CDR1 and CDR2 (germline): SEHNR, FQNEAQ (reference sequence). The CDR3 sequence: CASSPEGEAHSYEQYF. CDR3 DNA sequence: TGTGCCAGCAGCCCTGAGGGGGAGGCCCACTCCTACGAGCAGTACTTC.

The V call is TRBV15, the J call TRBJ2-3; TRBD1 or TRBD2 may be the D gene (6 bases each). CDR1 is LNHNV and CDR2 is YYDKDF in the germline V gene (reference sequence). The CDR3 consists of 16 residues. Between the trimmed V and J ends, which lost 5 bases and 5 bases, there was a span of 20 bases. CDR3 residues: CATSSLFRGPGDTQYF. The CDR3 bases are TGTGCCACCAGCTCCTTATTCCGGGGGCCGGGAGATACGCAGTATTTT.

The genes are TRBV6-5 and TRBJ2-5; D is possibly TRBD2 (6 bases). Germline CDR1 is MNHEY and CDR2 is SVGAGI. Deletions cut 7 bases from V and 4 bases from J, with 19 bases between. The CDR3 is 15 amino acids. The CDR3, as DNA: TGTGCCAGCACCCAAGGAGGGAGTGATGGAGAGACCCAGTACTTC. Amino acids: CASTQGGSDGETQYF.

The rearrangement joins TRBV18 to TRBJ1-3, with a possible D match to TRBD1 (5 bases). Trimming took off 2 bases at V and 3 bases at J, with 11 bases between the two ends. This CDR3 has 15 amino acids. Germline V gives CDR1 KGHSH, CDR2 LQKENI. CDR3 DNA sequence: TGTGCCAGCTCACCAAGCCAGGGCCTTGGAAACACCATATATTTT. It yields the protein CASSPSQGLGNTIYF.